Each of the 26 T cell receptor beta chains below was sequenced from the same sample in a study of identifying expanded T cells in peripheral blood. Some clones are missing from TCRdb's copy, which holds only in-frame ones; the method was immunoSEQ multiplex PCR. This sample has about 78,000 clones; almost 85% occur once, and the top ten carry 15% to 20%. Sequencing input: blood. All receptors come from a person aged 18 to 75 in good health.

V is TRBV4-3 and J is TRBJ2-1, with a possible D match to TRBD2 (5 bases). V dropped 0 bases and J dropped 3 bases, with 9 bases sitting between them. Germline V gives CDR1 LGHNA, CDR2 YSLEER. This CDR3 has 15 residues. This CDR3 reads CASSQEGAVYNEQFF. CDR3 bases: TGCGCCAGCAGCCAAGAGGGAGCGGTCTACAATGAGCAGTTCTTC.

The CDR3 bases are TGTGCCAGCAGCTCTCAGGGCGGCGAGCAGTACTTC. Protein: CASSSQGGEQYF. The rearrangement uses TRBV5-5 and TRBJ2-7, with a possible D match to TRBD1 (5 bases). Germline assignment: CDR1 SGHKS and CDR2 YYEKEE (reference sequence). The CDR3 runs 12 residues. Trimming pared 3 bases from V and 6 bases from J, leaving 10 bases between.

The rearrangement joins TRBV4-2 to TRBJ1-1, with 7 bases that match TRBD1. CDR3 length equals 15 residues. Germline CDR1 LGHNA, CDR2 YNFKEQ. After removal of 0 bases from V and 4 bases from J, the junction contained 5 bases not matched to a gene. CDR3 in amino acids: CASSQETGLGTEAFF. CDR3 coding DNA: TGTGCCAGCAGCCAAGAGACAGGGCTTGGCACTGAAGCTTTCTTT.

The rearrangement joins TRBV11-1 to TRBJ2-7; 11 bases align to TRBD2. Germline assignment: CDR1 SGHAT and CDR2 FQDESV (reference sequence). J lost 4 bases, V lost 3 bases, and 8 bases had no gene match. The CDR3 covers 16 residues. CDR3 sequence reads: CASSFQLAGAGYEQYF. The CDR3, as DNA: TGTGCCAGCAGCTTTCAACTAGCGGGAGCAGGATACGAGCAGTACTTC.

The rearrangement joins TRBV5-4 to TRBJ1-4, with TRBD1 as a possible D gene (5 bases). The CDR3 runs to 15 residues. Germline V CDR1 and CDR2: SGHNT, YYREEE (reference sequence). The V and J ends lost 4 bases and 7 bases respectively, with 17 bases between them. The CDR3: CASSNTNRDGEKLFF. As DNA, the CDR3 is TGTGCCAGCAGCAACACCAATAGGGACGGTGAAAAACTGTTTTTT.

The chain carries TRBV7-2 and TRBJ2-2; D may match TRBD1 or TRBD2 (5 bases each). Trimming took 3 bases from V and 0 from J, leaving 14 bases between them. From germline, CDR1 is SGHTA and CDR2 FQGNSA. There are 17 residues in the CDR3. The CDR3 region is CASSLEKGRANTGELFF. Written as DNA, the CDR3 is TGTGCCAGCAGCTTGGAAAAGGGGAGAGCGAACACCGGGGAGCTGTTTTTT.

The V gene is TRBV6-1, the J gene TRBJ2-2; D not certain. The V gene lost 4 bases and the J gene lost 6 bases, with 15 bases spanning the gap. The CDR3 runs 15 residues. In germline, CDR1 is MNHNS, CDR2 SASEGT. The CDR3 loop is CASSGVGMTAGELFF. As DNA, the CDR3 is TGTGCCAGCAGTGGGGTAGGGATGACGGCCGGGGAGCTGTTTTTT.

The chain combines TRBV2 with TRBJ1-1; TRBD1 is a possible D gene (5 bases). Germline assignment: CDR1 SNHLY and CDR2 FYNNEI. The length of the CDR3 is 16 residues. Trimming pared 5 bases from V and 2 bases from J, leaving 18 bases between. CDR3 in amino acids: CASSPSTAPINTEAFF. The CDR3 nucleotides are TGTGCCAGCAGTCCGTCGACAGCACCTATAAACACTGAAGCTTTCTTT.

CDR3 region: CATRMGQAGSYEQYF. CDR3 bases: TGTGCCACCCGGATGGGACAGGCCGGCTCCTACGAGCAGTACTTC. The chain combines TRBV19 with TRBJ2-7, with 8 bases matching TRBD1. Germline CDR1 and CDR2: LNHDA and SQIVND (reference sequence). The length of the CDR3 is 15 residues. V was pared by 10 bases and J by 0 bases, with 11 bases of the junction left unmatched.

In this sample, this clone is medium-sized (0.01 to 0.1%). This chain links TRBV20-1 with TRBJ2-7; D unclear. Trimming took off 3 bases at V and 9 bases at J, with 12 bases between the two ends. CDR3 length: 11 residues. CDR1 is DFQATT and CDR2 is SNEGSKA in the germline V gene (reference sequence). The CDR3 spells CSARLGDGQYF. The CDR3 nucleotides read TGCAGTGCTAGGCTAGGAGATGGGCAGTACTTC.

This clone was seen only once. V is TRBV7-9 and J is TRBJ1-5; no clear D gene. V lost 5 bases, J lost 3 bases, and 11 bases lay in between. Germline lookup yields CDR1 SEHNR and CDR2 FQNEAQ (reference sequence). The CDR3 is 14 residues long. The CDR3 spells CASSHDTYNQPQHF. The CDR3 bases are TGTGCCAGCAGCCACGACACTTACAATCAGCCCCAGCATTTT.

J is TRBJ1-2 and V is TRBV19; 8 nucleotides align to TRBD1. The CDR3 extends over 14 amino acids. Germline lookup yields CDR1 LNHDA and CDR2 SQIVND (reference sequence). Trimming at V came to 7 bases and at J to 0 bases, leaving 4 bases not matched to a gene. The CDR3 nucleotides read TGTGCCAGTAATCGACAGGGGCCTAACTATGGCTACACCTTC. As protein: CASNRQGPNYGYTF.

The chain carries TRBV29-1 and TRBJ2-7; possibly TRBD1 for D (5 bases). The CDR3 runs 12 residues. Deletions cut 4 bases from V and 2 bases from J, with 9 bases between. From germline, CDR1 is SQVTM and CDR2 ANQGSEA. DNA for the CDR3: TGCAGCGTTGGGGTAGGGGCCTACGAGCAGTACTTC. This gives the protein CSVGVGAYEQYF.

This clone appeared a few times. This sequence joins TRBV11-2 and TRBJ1-1; possibly TRBD1 for D (5 bases). The CDR3 consists of 14 residues. Germline loops: CDR1 SGHAT, CDR2 FQNNGV. Trimming took off 4 bases at V and 2 bases at J, with 11 bases between the two ends. The CDR3 reads CASSSETANTEAFF. CDR3 bases: TGTGCCAGCAGCTCAGAGACAGCCAACACTGAAGCTTTCTTT.

The V and J genes are TRBV6-5 and TRBJ1-2; the match to TRBD1 covers 8 bases. This CDR3 region has 15 residues. In germline, CDR1 is MNHEY, CDR2 SVGAGI. Trimming cost V 2 bases and J 8 bases; bases outside gene matches: 10. CDR3 residues: CASSYPLDRGWGYTF. The CDR3 nucleotides read TGTGCCAGCAGTTACCCACTCGACAGGGGATGGGGCTACACCTTC.

The V call is TRBV19, the J call TRBJ2-5, with TRBD1 identical over 7 bases. Germline V lookup: CDR1 LNHDA, CDR2 SQIVND (reference sequence). The CDR3 is 13 amino acids. V was pared by 5 bases and J by 2 bases, with 2 bases of the junction left unmatched. The CDR3 coding sequence is TGTGCCAGTAGTGGGACAGCTCAAGAGACCCAGTACTTC. Amino acid sequence: CASSGTAQETQYF.

The CDR3 spells CASSLVDPTDTQYF. CDR3 sequence (DNA): TGTGCCAGCAGCTTAGTGGACCCCACAGATACGCAGTATTTT. V and J are TRBV7-2 and TRBJ2-3, with no clear D. The CDR3 consists of 14 residues. Germline-derived CDR1 and CDR2 are SGHTA and FQGNSA. Between the trimmed V and J ends, which lost 1 base and 2 bases, there was a span of 7 bases.

The chain employs TRBV9 and TRBJ2-3, with a possible D match to TRBD2 (6 bases). V dropped 3 bases and J dropped 1 base, with 12 bases sitting between them. The CDR3 has 15 amino acids. Germline values: CDR1 SGDLS, CDR2 YYNGEE. The CDR3 is CASSAASEGTDTQYF. CDR3 nucleotide sequence: TGTGCCAGCAGCGCCGCTAGCGAGGGCACAGATACGCAGTATTTT. Together with reference TRBV9 and TRBJ2-3, the CDR3 gives the full variable domain: DSGVTQTPKHLITATGQRVTLRCSPRSGDLSVYWYQQSLDQGLQFLIQYYNGEERAKGNILERFSAQQFPDLHSELNLSSLELGDSALYFCASSAASEGTDTQYFGPGTRLTVL.

The rearrangement links TRBV11-3 to TRBJ1-1; D not resolved. Germline V gene lookup returns CDR1 SGHNT and CDR2 YENEEA. With 4 bases removed from V and 6 bases from J, the gap between germline ends came to 12 bases. The length of the CDR3 is 13 residues. The CDR3 sequence is CASSSESRAEAFF. DNA of the CDR3: TGTGCCAGCAGCTCTGAGAGTCGGGCTGAAGCTTTCTTT.

The V and J genes are TRBV7-9 and TRBJ2-3; D uncertain. The CDR3 length is 13 residues. The germline CDR1 and CDR2 sequences are SEHNR and FQNEAQ (reference sequence). V lost 5 bases, J lost 0 bases, and 6 bases lay in between. This CDR3 reads CASSPDSTDTQYF. CDR3 DNA: TGTGCCAGCAGCCCAGACAGCACAGATACGCAGTATTTT.

The J gene is TRBJ2-7, the V gene TRBV28; 11 bases match TRBD1. The CDR3 spans 14 residues. In germline, CDR1 is MDHEN, CDR2 SYDVKM. V lost 7 bases to trimming and J lost 6 bases; unmatched junction nucleotides: 8. The CDR3 here is CASILDRGLAEQYF. The CDR3 coding sequence is TGTGCCAGCATTCTGGACAGGGGGCTTGCCGAGCAGTACTTC.

Points on this clone: The junction differs from germline at one of its ends, possibly a read error. This chain connects TRBV7-9 to TRBJ2-7, with unresolved D. Germline CDR1 SEHNR, CDR2 FQNEAQ (reference sequence). This CDR3 has 12 amino acids. The CDR3 DNA sequence: TGTGCCAGCAGCCGCGACTCCTCCGAGCAGTACTTC. As protein: CASSRDSSEQYF.

The chain couples TRBV5-6 to TRBJ2-2; TRBD1 agrees at 7 bases. Germline V gene data show CDR1 as SGHDT and CDR2 as YYEEEE. This CDR3 is 18 amino acids long. V trimming: 3 bases; J trimming: 2 bases; junction bases outside the gene matches: 13. In DNA, the CDR3 is TGTGCCAGCAGCTGGCCCGGGGCAGGGGGTCGCAACACCGGGGAGCTGTTTTTT. This gives the protein CASSWPGAGGRNTGELFF.

The gene calls are TRBV28 and TRBJ2-1, with 9 nucleotides matching TRBD2. Germline lookup yields CDR1 MDHEN and CDR2 SYDVKM. V shed 5 bases, J shed 2 bases, and the junction held 4 bases outside the gene matches. This CDR3 has 15 residues. CDR3 DNA sequence: TGTGCCAGCAGTAGGGCTAGCGGGGCCTACAATGAGCAGTTCTTC. This sequence encodes CASSRASGAYNEQFF. Full variable domain (rest looked up from reference TRBV28 and TRBJ2-1): DVKVTQSSRYLVKRTGEKVFLECVQDMDHENMFWYRQDPGLGLRLIYFSYDVKMKEKGDIPEGYSVSREKKERFSLILESASTNQTSMYLCASSRASGAYNEQFFGPGTRLTVL.

The V and J genes are TRBV14 and TRBJ2-1; 12 bases fit TRBD2. The trim removed 4 bases at V and 4 bases at J, leaving 5 bases unmatched. The CDR3 is made up of 16 amino acids. CDR1 and CDR2 (germline): SGHDN, FVKESK. The CDR3 sequence is CASSPTSGSLYNEQFF. CDR3 coding DNA: TGTGCCAGCAGCCCGACTAGCGGGAGCCTATACAATGAGCAGTTCTTC.

This chain joins TRBV6-5 and TRBJ2-5; the D gene is possibly TRBD1 (5 bases). The ends were cut back, 4 bases at V and 1 base at J, with 13 bases in the middle. This CDR3 spans 15 amino acids. Germline V CDR1 and CDR2: MNHEY, SVGAGI. CDR3 amino acids: CASSSPGSPQETQYF. The DNA of the CDR3 is TGTGCCAGCAGTTCCCCAGGGTCTCCCCAAGAGACCCAGTACTTC.